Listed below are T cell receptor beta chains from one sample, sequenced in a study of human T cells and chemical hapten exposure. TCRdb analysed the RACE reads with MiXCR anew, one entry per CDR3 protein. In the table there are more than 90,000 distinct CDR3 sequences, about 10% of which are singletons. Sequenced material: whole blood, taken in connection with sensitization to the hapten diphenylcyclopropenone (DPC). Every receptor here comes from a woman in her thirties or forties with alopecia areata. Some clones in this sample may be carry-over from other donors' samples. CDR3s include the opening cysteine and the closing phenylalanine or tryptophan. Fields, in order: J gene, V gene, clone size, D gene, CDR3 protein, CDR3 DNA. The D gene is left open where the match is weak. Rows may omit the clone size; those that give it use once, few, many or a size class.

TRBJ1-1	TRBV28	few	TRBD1	CASSWGTAIFTFF	TGTGCCAGCAGCTGGGGGACAGCCATTTTTACTTTCTTT
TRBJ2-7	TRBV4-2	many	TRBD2	CASSQEPSSSGGGSYEQYF	TGTGCCAGCAGCCAAGAGCCCTCCTCTAGCGGGGGGGGGTCCTACGAGCAGTACTTC
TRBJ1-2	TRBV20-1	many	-	CSARIYKRGSYGYTF	TGCAGTGCTCGGATCTACAAACGGGGTAGCTATGGCTACACCTTC
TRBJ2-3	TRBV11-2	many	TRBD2	CASSSPSGSTDTQYF	TGTGCCAGCAGCTCTCCTAGCGGCAGCACAGATACGCAGTATTTT
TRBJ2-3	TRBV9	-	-	CASSVGPGSTDTQYF	TGTGCCAGCAGCGTAGGCCCAGGAAGCACAGATACGCAGTATTTT
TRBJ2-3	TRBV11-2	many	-	CASRRDTDTQYF	TGTGCCAGCAGGCGCGACACAGATACGCAGTATTTT
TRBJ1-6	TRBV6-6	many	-	CASSYEGRGSPLHF	TGTGCCAGCAGTTACGAGGGTAGGGGTTCACCCCTCCACTTT
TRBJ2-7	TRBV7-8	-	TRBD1	CASSPRQGGTYEQYF	TGTGCCAGCAGCCCTAGACAGGGGGGGACCTACGAGCAGTACTTC
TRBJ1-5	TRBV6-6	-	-	CASSYSVQADQPQHF	TGTGCCAGCAGTTACTCGGTGCAGGCTGATCAGCCCCAGCATTTT
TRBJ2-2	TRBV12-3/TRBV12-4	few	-	CASAGGRGRITGELFF	TGTGCCAGCGCCGGAGGGCGGGGGCGGATCACCGGGGAGCTGTTTTTT
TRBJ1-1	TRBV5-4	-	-	CASSLAVTNTEAFF	TGTGCCAGCAGCTTGGCGGTCACGAACACTGAAGCTTTCTTT
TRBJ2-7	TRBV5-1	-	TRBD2	CASSGGLAGASYEQYF	TGCGCCAGCAGCGGGGGACTAGCGGGAGCCTCCTACGAGCAGTACTTC
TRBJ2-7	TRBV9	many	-	CASSVVASAIYEQYF	TGTGCCAGCAGCGTAGTCGCTAGCGCCATCTACGAGCAGTACTTC
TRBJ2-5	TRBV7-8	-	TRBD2	CVSSLGLAGVNQETQYF	TGTGTCAGCAGCTTAGGACTAGCGGGAGTTAACCAAGAGACCCAGTACTTC
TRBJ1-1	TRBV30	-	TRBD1	CAWSVPGGRGSTEAFF	TGTGCCTGGAGTGTCCCAGGGGGCAGGGGGAGCACTGAAGCTTTCTTT
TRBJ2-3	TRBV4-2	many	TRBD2	CASSQDGRIAGASSTDTQYF	TGTGCCAGCAGCCAAGACGGGAGGATAGCGGGGGCCTCGAGCACAGATACGCAGTATTTT
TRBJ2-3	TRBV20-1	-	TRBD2	CSAGGTGAGRTDTQYF	TGCAGTGCTGGAGGCACGGGAGCGGGAAGAACAGATACGCAGTATTTT
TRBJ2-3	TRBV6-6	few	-	CAIKDSDRGDTQYF	TGTGCCATCAAAGACTCGGACCGGGGAGATACGCAGTATTTT
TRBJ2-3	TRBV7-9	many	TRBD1	CASSSRQGATDTQYF	TGTGCCAGCAGCTCAAGACAGGGGGCCACAGATACGCAGTATTTT
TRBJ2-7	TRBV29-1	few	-	CSVAWAGNSYEQYF	TGCAGCGTTGCGTGGGCAGGGAACTCCTACGAGCAGTACTTC
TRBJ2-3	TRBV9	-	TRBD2	CASSVVATSVSTDTQYF	TGTGCCAGCAGCGTAGTAGCGACTAGCGTTAGCACAGATACGCAGTATTTT
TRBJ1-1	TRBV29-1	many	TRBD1	CSAGQGARTEAFF	TGCAGCGCCGGACAGGGGGCTCGGACTGAAGCTTTCTTT
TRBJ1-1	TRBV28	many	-	CASSPSGGVSTEAFF	TGTGCCAGCAGCCCATCGGGGGGAGTCAGCACTGAAGCTTTCTTT
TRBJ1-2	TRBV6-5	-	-	CASSYSRRGSGLYGYTF	TGTGCCAGCAGTTACTCGAGAAGGGGATCGGGCCTCTATGGCTACACCTTC
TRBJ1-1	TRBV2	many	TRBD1	CASSRQGGGEAFF	TGTGCCAGCAGCCGACAGGGGGGGGGTGAAGCTTTCTTT
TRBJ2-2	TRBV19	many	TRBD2	CASSTTSALPWGELFF	TGTGCCAGTAGTACGACTAGCGCCCTCCCGTGGGGGGAGCTGTTTTTT
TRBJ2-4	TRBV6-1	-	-	CASTGLAKNIQYF	TGTGCCAGTACAGGTTTAGCCAAAAACATTCAGTACTTC
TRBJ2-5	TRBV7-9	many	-	CATSGGPRGETQYF	TGTGCCACCTCCGGGGGACCCCGGGGAGAGACCCAGTACTTC